Reported below is one T cell receptor (beta chain). Its target is not known. The germline V gene encodes CDR1 LGHDT and CDR2 YNNKEL (reference sequence). CDR3 length: 14 residues. Trimming at V came to 5 bases and at J to 4 bases, leaving 5 bases not matched to a gene. As for treatment: around 19 received Ad26.COV2.S at low or high dose, single or two shots; five or six received placebo; per-sample allocation not given. Collection of the samples took place on day 63 after the first injection of vaccine or placebo. The data belong to a study of Ad26.COV2.S vaccination and SARS-CoV-2 variants. Findings and limits, study-wide: Vaccinees reportedly had broad spike-specific CD8+ and CD4+ T cell responses. Breadth of non-spike TCRs did not differ between vaccinees and placebo recipients.

Sequencing was performed with immunoSEQ multiplex PCR; in TCRdb, only in-frame clones are kept and a portion is missing. Altogether about 460,000 clones are present, 70% to 90% being singletons, with the ten largest covering roughly 1.7%. The chain is built from TRBV3-1 (or the pseudogene TRBV3-2) and TRBJ1-2; TRBD1 aligns across 9 bases. The receptor comes from a person between 18 and 60 years old who received the Ad26.COV2.S COVID-19 vaccine or a placebo. Sequenced material: peripheral blood, taken in a trial of Ad26.COV2.S vaccine versus placebo. The CDR3 here is CASSATGGIYGYTF. The DNA of the CDR3 is TGTGCCAGCAGCGCAACAGGGGGCATCTATGGCTACACCTTC.